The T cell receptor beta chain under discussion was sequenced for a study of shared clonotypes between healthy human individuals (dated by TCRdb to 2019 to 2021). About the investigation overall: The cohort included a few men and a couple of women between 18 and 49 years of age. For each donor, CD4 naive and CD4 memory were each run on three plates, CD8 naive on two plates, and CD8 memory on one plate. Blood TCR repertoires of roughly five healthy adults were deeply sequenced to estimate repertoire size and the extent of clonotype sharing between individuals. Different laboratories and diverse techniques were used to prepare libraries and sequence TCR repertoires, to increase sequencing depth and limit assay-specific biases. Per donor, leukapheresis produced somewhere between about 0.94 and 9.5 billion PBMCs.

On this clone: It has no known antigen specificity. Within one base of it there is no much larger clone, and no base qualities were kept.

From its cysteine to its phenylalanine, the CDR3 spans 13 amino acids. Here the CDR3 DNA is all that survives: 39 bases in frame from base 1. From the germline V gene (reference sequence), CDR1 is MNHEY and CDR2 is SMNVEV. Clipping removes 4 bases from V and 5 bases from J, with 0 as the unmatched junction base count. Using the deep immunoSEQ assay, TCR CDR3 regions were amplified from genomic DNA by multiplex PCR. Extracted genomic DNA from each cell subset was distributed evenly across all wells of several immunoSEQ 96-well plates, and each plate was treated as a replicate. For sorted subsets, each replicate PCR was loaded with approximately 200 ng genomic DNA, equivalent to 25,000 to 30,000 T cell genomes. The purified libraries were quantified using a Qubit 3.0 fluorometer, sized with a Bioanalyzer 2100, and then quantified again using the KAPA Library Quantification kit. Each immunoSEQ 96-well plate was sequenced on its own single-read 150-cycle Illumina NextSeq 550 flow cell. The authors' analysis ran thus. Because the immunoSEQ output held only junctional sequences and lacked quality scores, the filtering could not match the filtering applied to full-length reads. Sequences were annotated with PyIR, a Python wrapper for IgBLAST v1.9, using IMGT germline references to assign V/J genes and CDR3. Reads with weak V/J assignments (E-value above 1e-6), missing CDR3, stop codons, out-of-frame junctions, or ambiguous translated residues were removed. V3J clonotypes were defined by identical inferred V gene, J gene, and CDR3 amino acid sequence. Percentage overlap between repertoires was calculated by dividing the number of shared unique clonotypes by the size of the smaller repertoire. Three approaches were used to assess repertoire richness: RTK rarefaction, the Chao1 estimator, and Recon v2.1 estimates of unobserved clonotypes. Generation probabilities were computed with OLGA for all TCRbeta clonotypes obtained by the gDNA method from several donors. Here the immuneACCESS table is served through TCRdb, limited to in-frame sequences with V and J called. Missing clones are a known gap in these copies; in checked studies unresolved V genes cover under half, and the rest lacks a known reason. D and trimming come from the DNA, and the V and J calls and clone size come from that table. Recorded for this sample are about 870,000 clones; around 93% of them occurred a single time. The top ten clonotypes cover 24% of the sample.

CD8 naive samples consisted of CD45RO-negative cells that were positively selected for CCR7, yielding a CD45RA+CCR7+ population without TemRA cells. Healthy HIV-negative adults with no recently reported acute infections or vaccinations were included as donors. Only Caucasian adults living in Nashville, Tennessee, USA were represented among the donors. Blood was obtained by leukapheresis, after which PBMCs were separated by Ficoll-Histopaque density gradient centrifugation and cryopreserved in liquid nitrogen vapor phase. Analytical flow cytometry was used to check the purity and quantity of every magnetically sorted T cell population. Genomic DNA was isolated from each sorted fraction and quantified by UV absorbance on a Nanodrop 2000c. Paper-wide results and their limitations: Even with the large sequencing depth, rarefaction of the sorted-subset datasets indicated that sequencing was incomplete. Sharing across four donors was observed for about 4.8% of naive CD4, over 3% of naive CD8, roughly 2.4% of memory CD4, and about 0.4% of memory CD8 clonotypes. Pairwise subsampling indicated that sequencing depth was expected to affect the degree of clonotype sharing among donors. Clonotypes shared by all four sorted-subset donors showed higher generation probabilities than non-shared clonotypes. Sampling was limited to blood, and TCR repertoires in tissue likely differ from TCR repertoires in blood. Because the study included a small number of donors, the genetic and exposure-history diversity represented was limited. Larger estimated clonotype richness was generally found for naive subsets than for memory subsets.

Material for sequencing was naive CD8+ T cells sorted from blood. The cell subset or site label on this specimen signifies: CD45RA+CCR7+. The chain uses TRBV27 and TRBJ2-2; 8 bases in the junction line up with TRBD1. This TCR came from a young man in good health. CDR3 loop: CASSWDRTGELFF. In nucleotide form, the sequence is TGTGCCAGCAGTTGGGACAGGACCGGGGAGCTGTTTTTT.